A selection of T cell receptor beta chains follows, all from one sample in a study of T cell repertoires in cytomegalovirus infection. Via MiXCR, TCRdb re-called the reads, giving one row per CDR3 protein. The table records roughly 100,000 distinct CDR3 sequences, more than 15% of them present only once. The sequencing input was PBMCs. These receptors all stem from a human donor in good health (CMV status not recorded). Some clones in this sample may be carry-over from other donors' samples. The CDR3 runs from the conserved cysteine through the conserved F or W. Fields, in order: V gene, J gene, clone size, CDR3 protein. Rows may omit the clone size; those that give it use once, few, many or a size class.

>TRBV10-2|TRBJ1-1|.
CASQRQGSTEAFF
>TRBV28|TRBJ2-1|.
CASSSGPILGYNEQFF
>TRBV29-1|TRBJ1-4|.
CSVGETNEKLFF
>TRBV7-2|TRBJ2-2|many
CASSSRDRDLAGELFF
>TRBV6-2/TRBV6-3|TRBJ1-2|few
CASRGTGDSNYGYTF
>TRBV27|TRBJ1-2|many
CASSSSGGDYGYTF
>TRBV7-6|TRBJ2-1|many
CASRNTGNEQFF
>TRBV7-9|TRBJ2-3|many
CASRTSGTDTQYF
>TRBV28|TRBJ2-2|.
CASSSHRAGTGELFF
>TRBV6-6|TRBJ1-2|.
CASSYSRGFGRDGYTF
>TRBV28|TRBJ2-3|many
CAVRDSSAHTDTQYF
>TRBV14|TRBJ1-1|few
CASSQGWTEAFF
>TRBV2|TRBJ1-2|many
CASSRPGQGSRGYTF
>TRBV18|TRBJ1-2|.
CASSPTGTEANYGYTF
>TRBV5-4|TRBJ1-2|.
CASSGRSSFGYTF
>TRBV3-1|TRBJ2-2|.
CASSQVLRLPGELFF
>TRBV28|TRBJ2-7|many
CASSSVGDYEQYF
>TRBV28|TRBJ1-6|few
CASSARIGLFGSPLHF
>TRBV2|TRBJ1-2|.
CASIFRDGETYGYTF
>TRBV9|TRBJ2-3|few
CASSPWGDTQYF
>TRBV7-9|TRBJ1-1|many
CASSFPGDTEAFF
>TRBV2|TRBJ1-5|few
CASKGTWNQPQHF
>TRBV10-3|TRBJ1-1|.
CATQGGAQAEAFF
>TRBV12-3/TRBV12-4|TRBJ1-1|.
CASSSRTGTTEAFF
>TRBV7-6|TRBJ2-3|many
CASSSRDSTDTQYF
>TRBV28|TRBJ1-2|few
CASSLELGKYGYTF
>TRBV28|TRBJ1-5|.
CASFRGNQPQHF
>TRBV3-1|TRBJ2-2|.
CAGGANTGELFF
>TRBV27|TRBJ2-1|few
CASSLSPNPTGYNEQFF
>TRBV27|TRBJ2-5|.
CASSPRGGGPGETQYF
>TRBV7-2|TRBJ2-1|few
CASSNRLARNEQFF
>TRBV5-4|TRBJ1-2|few
CASSAAAGANYGYTF
>TRBV28|TRBJ2-2|.
CASSPLGGGRELFF
>TRBV5-5|TRBJ1-3|few
CASSSRLSGNTIYF
>TRBV25-1|TRBJ2-3|.
CASSEYPGGTDTQYF
>TRBV28|TRBJ1-1|few
CASSSDHYTEAFF
>TRBV29-1|TRBJ1-1|few
CSVERETANTEAFF
>TRBV7-2|TRBJ1-2|.
CASSLAAKGGPLYGYTF
>TRBV7-6|TRBJ2-1|many
CASSLAGTSPTYNEQFF
>TRBV7-2|TRBJ2-6|many
CASSLVSGPGANVLTF